This entry is about one T cell receptor beta chain. Which antigen it targets is not known. Per-nucleotide qualities are absent, and no much larger clonotype sits a single base away. Library construction relied on the immunoSEQ multiplex PCR assay. TCRdb obtained this table from immuneACCESS and retained in-frame rearrangements with V and J assigned. These tables miss some clones; where compared with another copy, unresolved V genes account for less than half of the shortfall, and the remainder is unexplained. Counted in this sample were more than 80,000 clones; over 65% of them appeared once. Together, the top ten hold around 2% of the sample. The sample belongs to a study of radiotherapy plus CTLA-4 blockade in lung cancer (dated by TCRdb to the late 2010s). Some background on the complete study: Objective responses occurred in approximately 17% of enrolled patients, and 30% to 35% achieved disease control.

The study tested focal radiation therapy combined with CTLA-4 blockade (ipilimumab) in patients with chemo-refractory metastatic non-small-cell lung cancer. The V end loses 0 bases and the J end loses 0 bases, and a stretch of 14 bases separates them. In the germline V gene, CDR1 corresponds to LGHNA and CDR2 to YSLEER. The CDR3 contains 17 residues, cysteine and phenylalanine counted. The CDR3 DNA has 51 bases and is translated from base 1. Here is what the overall study found, with its caveats: Increased serum interferon-beta after radiation, together with early dynamic changes in blood T cell clones, were reported to be the strongest predictors of response. After treatment with radiotherapy and ipilimumab, TCR clones that originated in tumors expanded in peripheral blood.

The specimen comprised peripheral blood, sampled from a patient treated with radiotherapy plus ipilimumab. This receptor was identified in a human donor with non-small cell lung cancer that progressed on radiotherapy plus ipilimumab. Some clones in this sample may be carry-over from other donors' samples. The rearranged segments are TRBV4-3 and TRBJ1-1; a confident D gene designation cannot be given. The DNA sequence follows: TGCGCCAGCAGCCAAGACTATTATGTGCAATTGAACACTGAAGCTTTCTTT. This encodes CASSQDYYVQLNTEAFF.